What follows are 24 T cell receptor beta chains derived from one specimen sequenced in a study of cytomegalovirus exposure and HLA in healthy donors. Primers: 60 Vbeta forward and 13 Jbeta reverse. Using immunoSEQ multiplex PCR, the repertoire was profiled, and TCRdb retains in-frame clones only, with some absent. Among about 190,000 clones, about 77% were seen once, and the ten largest hold about 5%. The material sequenced was PBMCs. These receptors were collected from a man aged 25 to 40 in good health and CMV-seropositive.

The rearrangement joins TRBV9 to TRBJ2-6; 11 bases are shared with TRBD2. Germline V gene sequence: CDR1 SGDLS, CDR2 YYNGEE. CDR3 size: 17 residues. Trimming at V came to 3 bases and at J to 3 bases, leaving 5 bases not matched to a gene. This CDR3 is CASSEGLAEFGANVLTF. The CDR3 bases are TGTGCCAGCAGCGAGGGACTAGCGGAATTTGGGGCCAACGTCCTGACTTTC.

This clone was counted once. The V call is TRBV4-1, the J call TRBJ2-3; D not resolved. CDR1 is MGHRA, CDR2 YSYEKL, per germline. V was trimmed by 4 bases and J by 0 bases, leaving 14 bases between them. The CDR3 length is 16 residues. CDR3 residues: CASSPTTRSSTDTQYF. CDR3 DNA: TGCGCCAGCAGCCCCACTACGCGGTCTAGCACAGATACGCAGTATTTT.

The genes are TRBV19 and TRBJ1-5; no definite D call. The CDR3 contains 15 residues. Germline CDR1 reads LNHDA; CDR2 reads SQIVND (reference sequence). Trimming took off 4 bases at V and 1 base at J, with 11 bases between the two ends. The CDR3 coding sequence is TGTGCCAGTAGTAGGAGGGAAAGGAGCAATCAGCCCCAGCATTTT. Its translation is CASSRRERSNQPQHF. Complete variable domain (other parts from reference TRBV19 and TRBJ1-5): DGGITQSPKYLFRKEGQNVTLSCEQNLNHDAMYWYRQDPGQGLRLIYYSQIVNDFQKGDIAEGYSVSREKKESFPLTVTSAQKNPTAFYLCASSRRERSNQPQHFGDGTRLSIL.

This clone was found a few times. The CDR3 is CASSYPTAPYEQYF. Written as DNA, the CDR3 is TGTGCCAGCAGCTACCCGACAGCTCCCTACGAGCAGTACTTC. The chain combines TRBV11-2 with TRBJ2-7, with D possibly TRBD1 on 5 matching bases. Germline V lookup: CDR1 SGHAT, CDR2 FQNNGV. Between the trimmed V and J ends, which lost 4 bases and 2 bases, there was a span of 12 bases. This CDR3 spans 14 amino acids.

The chain combines TRBV21-1 with TRBJ1-5; TRBD1 is the table's D call and was not checked against the DNA. TRBV21-1 corresponds to a pseudogene. The CDR3 totals 19 residues. CDR3 coding DNA: TGTGCCAGCAGCAACCTTAGGGACAGGGGCCGTTCTTACTGTCAGCCCCAGCATTTT. Amino acids: CASSNLRDRGRSYCQPQHF.

The chain combines TRBV5-1 with TRBJ2-5, with a tentative D call TRBD1 (6 bases). This CDR3 spans 16 amino acids. Per the germline V gene, CDR1 is SGHRS and CDR2 is YFSETQ. V lost 0 bases, J lost 5 bases, and 17 bases lay in between. The CDR3 DNA sequence: TGCGCCAGCAGCTTGGCCGGTCGAACAGGGAGTGAGACCCAGTACTTC. Translation gives CASSLAGRTGSETQYF.

The chain employs TRBV5-1 and TRBJ1-2; D gene unclear. The germline gives CDR1 SGHRS, CDR2 YFSETQ. V was trimmed by 3 bases and J by 0 bases, leaving 3 bases between them. This CDR3 has 12 residues. The CDR3 is CASSSTNYGYTF. The CDR3 DNA is TGCGCCAGCAGCTCTACTAACTATGGCTACACCTTC. The variable domain in full, completed from reference TRBV5-1 and TRBJ1-2, reads KAGVTQTPRYLIKTRGQQVTLSCSPISGHRSVSWYQQTPGQGLQFLFEYFSETQRNKGNFPGRFSGRQFSNSRSEMNVSTLELGDSALYLCASSSTNYGYTFGSGTRLTVV.

This rearrangement joins TRBV30 to TRBJ1-2; the match to TRBD1 covers 7 bases. The J segment lost 8 bases and the V segment lost 0 bases, leaving 9 bases of the junction unmatched. This CDR3 has 14 amino acids. Per germline, CDR1 GTSNPN and CDR2 SVGIG (reference sequence). DNA of the CDR3: TGTGCCTGGAGTGTAAGGGGGCTGGGAATGGGCTACACCTTC. This gives the protein CAWSVRGLGMGYTF.

The chain carries TRBV10-3 and TRBJ2-1; maybe TRBD2 (6 bases). CDR1 ENHRY and CDR2 SYGVKD come from the germline V gene. Trimming removed 2 bases at V and 7 bases at J, with 9 bases between. The CDR3 spans 13 residues. The CDR3 DNA reads as TGTGCCATCAGTGAGCGGGAGAGGAATGAGCAGTTCTTC. Residues: CAISERERNEQFF.

The chain links TRBV29-1 to TRBJ1-1; a possible D gene is TRBD1 (6 bases). V was pared by 1 base and J by 1 base, with 10 bases between. CDR1 is SQVTM, CDR2 ANQGSEA, per germline. CDR3 size: 14 residues. CDR3 DNA: TGCAGCGTTGAAGTACAGGGAAAGAACACTGAAGCTTTCTTT. This gives the protein CSVEVQGKNTEAFF.

V gene TRBV19 combines with J gene TRBJ2-5, with a weak D call TRBD2 (6 bases). The V and J ends lost 6 bases and 1 base respectively, with 9 bases between them. The CDR3 totals 13 residues. Germline lookup yields CDR1 LNHDA and CDR2 SQIVND (reference sequence). CDR3 amino acids: CASRRGIQETQYF. The CDR3 DNA sequence: TGTGCCAGTAGGCGGGGAATCCAAGAGACCCAGTACTTC. The full variable domain, completed using reference TRBV19 and TRBJ2-5, is DGGITQSPKYLFRKEGQNVTLSCEQNLNHDAMYWYRQDPGQGLRLIYYSQIVNDFQKGDIAEGYSVSREKKESFPLTVTSAQKNPTAFYLCASRRGIQETQYFGPGTRLLVL.

The chain couples TRBV6-5 to TRBJ2-2; D gene ambiguous. Germline-derived CDR1 and CDR2 are MNHEY and SVGAGI. This CDR3 contains 12 residues. Trimming stripped 7 bases from V and 5 bases from J, with 8 bases between. CDR3 nucleotide sequence: TGTGCCAGCATCAGAAAAACCGGGGAGCTGTTTTTT. It encodes CASIRKTGELFF.

This chain uses TRBV30 with TRBJ2-5; the match to TRBD2 covers 7 bases. The CDR3 covers 14 residues. V lost 1 base, J lost 7 bases, and 9 bases stayed unmatched. Germline V gene sequence: CDR1 GTSNPN, CDR2 SVGIG (reference sequence). The CDR3 loop is CAWSGRTSIGTQYF. The CDR3 DNA follows: TGTGCCTGGAGTGGGCGGACTAGTATAGGGACCCAGTACTTC.

This chain connects TRBV29-1 to TRBJ2-7; D perhaps matches TRBD2 (6 bases). V was clipped by 7 bases and J by 0 bases, with 10 bases between them. The CDR3 covers 12 residues. The V gene's germline CDR1 is SQVTM and CDR2 ANQGSEA. The DNA for the CDR3 is TGCAGCGCACGGGGGAACTCCTACGAGCAGTACTTC. It is translated as CSARGNSYEQYF.

This rearrangement joins TRBV4-3 to TRBJ1-6, with a tentative D call TRBD1 (5 bases). Per germline, CDR1 LGHNA and CDR2 YSLEER. V lost 3 bases to trimming and J lost 7 bases, with 10 bases between them. CDR3 size: 14 residues. The CDR3 DNA sequence: TGCGCCAGCAGCCAGAGATCAGGGAATTCACCCCTCCACTTT. It is translated as CASSQRSGNSPLHF.

The chain couples TRBV30 to TRBJ1-1; possibly TRBD1 for D (5 bases). Per the germline V gene, CDR1 is GTSNPN and CDR2 is SVGIG (reference sequence). V lost 5 bases and J lost 7, with 11 bases in between. This CDR3 is built from 11 residues. CDR3 amino acids: CAWSYGGEAFF. CDR3 coding DNA: TGTGCCTGGTCGTACGGGGGTGAAGCTTTCTTT. Combining the CDR3 with reference TRBV30 and TRBJ1-1 gives the whole variable domain SQTIHQWPATLVQPVGSPLSLECTVEGTSNPNLYWYRQAAGRGLQLLFYSVGIGQISSEVPQNLSASRPQDRQFILSSKKLLLSDSGFYLCAWSYGGEAFFGQGTRLTVV.

J is TRBJ1-5 and V is TRBV30; D perhaps matches TRBD1 (5 bases). CDR3 length: 12 amino acids. Germline CDR1 GTSNPN, CDR2 SVGIG (reference sequence). Trimming removed 7 bases at V and 0 bases at J, with 7 bases between. CDR3 sequence: CAFDSSNQPQHF. The CDR3, as DNA: TGTGCCTTTGACAGTAGCAATCAGCCCCAGCATTTT. The full variable domain, in which reference TRBV30 and TRBJ1-5 provide the parts outside the CDR3, is SQTIHQWPATLVQPVGSPLSLECTVEGTSNPNLYWYRQAAGRGLQLLFYSVGIGQISSEVPQNLSASRPQDRQFILSSKKLLLSDSGFYLCAFDSSNQPQHFGDGTRLSIL.

The chain employs TRBV30 and TRBJ1-1; D is unclear. The CDR3 has 14 residues. Germline V gene data show CDR1 as GTSNPN and CDR2 as SVGIG (reference sequence). V shed 0 bases and J shed 3 bases, with 11 bases lying between them. CDR3 sequence (DNA): TGTGCCTGGAGTGTAGGAGGGAGGGACACTGAAGCTTTCTTT. Translation: CAWSVGGRDTEAFF. Using reference TRBV30 and TRBJ1-1 for the parts outside the CDR3, the full variable domain is SQTIHQWPATLVQPVGSPLSLECTVEGTSNPNLYWYRQAAGRGLQLLFYSVGIGQISSEVPQNLSASRPQDRQFILSSKKLLLSDSGFYLCAWSVGGRDTEAFFGQGTRLTVV.

In DNA, the CDR3 is TGTGCCAGCAGAGGAGAGTACTCCTACGAGCAGTACTTC. Protein: CASRGEYSYEQYF. The chain recombines TRBV6-1 with TRBJ2-7, with unresolved D. V was shortened by 6 bases and J by 0 bases, with 9 bases between the two germline ends. CDR1 and CDR2 (germline): MNHNS, SASEGT. The CDR3 has 13 amino acids.

The chain links TRBV21-1 to TRBJ2-7; TRBD2, as called in the table, went unchecked against the DNA. TRBV21-1 is annotated as a pseudogene. CDR3 length: 16 amino acids. Here the CDR3 DNA reads TGTGCCAGCAGCAAAGCGTACTTAGGCGGGCTCTACGAGCAGTACTTC. It specifies CASSKAYLGGLYEQYF.

The chain is built from TRBV6-5 and TRBJ1-1; 9 bases are a match to TRBD1. Per the germline V gene, CDR1 is MNHEY and CDR2 is SVGAGI. J gave up 4 bases and V 7 bases, and 7 bases lay outside the gene matches. The CDR3 is 14 residues long. CDR3 amino acids: CASKKTGGGTEAFF. The CDR3 bases are TGTGCCAGCAAAAAGACAGGGGGTGGCACTGAAGCTTTCTTT.

This clone showed up just a few times. The CDR3 DNA sequence: TGTGCCAGCTCACTATCGGGGGCCTACAATGAGCAGTTCTTC. It is translated as CASSLSGAYNEQFF. The chain couples TRBV9 to TRBJ2-1; the D gene is possibly TRBD2 (6 bases). Germline-derived CDR1 and CDR2 are SGDLS and YYNGEE. The V and J ends lost 7 bases and 2 bases respectively, with 13 bases between them. The CDR3 sequence is 14 residues long.

This chain links TRBV7-9 with TRBJ2-1; the match to TRBD2 covers 7 bases. V dropped 5 bases and J dropped 4; count of bases not matched to a gene: 5. This CDR3 has 14 residues. CDR1 is SEHNR, CDR2 FQNEAQ, per germline (reference sequence). The CDR3 DNA is TGTGCCAGCAGCCAACCGGGACTATACAATGAGCAGTTCTTC. Protein product: CASSQPGLYNEQFF.

V and J are TRBV27 and TRBJ1-2, with D unclear. V lost 3 bases, J lost 10 bases, and 15 bases lay in between. There are 13 residues in the CDR3. Germline V gene lookup returns CDR1 MNHEY and CDR2 SMNVEV (reference sequence). For the CDR3, the DNA is TGTGCCAGCAGTTTTGGGCAGGCCGCTACCTACACCTTC. It is translated as CASSFGQAATYTF.